This T cell receptor (beta chain) was sequenced during a study of CD8+ T cells in alopecia areata. Investigators isolated RNA and reverse transcribed it into cDNA to act as the sequencing template. The table came from immunoSEQ multiplex PCR; TCRdb's copy has only in-frame clones and leaves some out. The sample has roughly 13,000 clones, 45% to 60% seen once; the top ten hold roughly 3.5%. Sorting of CD4+ cells into CD25+CD127- cells was carried out for roughly five patients. The study team obtained lesional scalp punch biopsies and peripheral blood from alopecia areata patients. Study-wide findings and caveats: When scalp samples are sequenced, resident alphabeta T cells of normal skin are also captured. It was lesional scalp, especially alopecia totalis/universalis, that showed higher clonality than normal scalp.

The CDR3 consists of 13 residues. Trimming cost V 7 bases and J 2 bases, with 9 bases left between them. Germline CDR1 reads SGHRS; CDR2 reads YFSETQ. Turning to this clone: Its antigen is not known.

Sequencing was carried out using CD4+ Tregs sorted from blood. The origin of this receptor is a human donor with alopecia areata. This chain connects TRBV5-1 to TRBJ2-2; D ambiguous. The DNA for the CDR3 is TGCGCCAGCCGCGGCGATAACACCGGGGAGCTGTTTTTT. Amino acids: CASRGDNTGELFF.